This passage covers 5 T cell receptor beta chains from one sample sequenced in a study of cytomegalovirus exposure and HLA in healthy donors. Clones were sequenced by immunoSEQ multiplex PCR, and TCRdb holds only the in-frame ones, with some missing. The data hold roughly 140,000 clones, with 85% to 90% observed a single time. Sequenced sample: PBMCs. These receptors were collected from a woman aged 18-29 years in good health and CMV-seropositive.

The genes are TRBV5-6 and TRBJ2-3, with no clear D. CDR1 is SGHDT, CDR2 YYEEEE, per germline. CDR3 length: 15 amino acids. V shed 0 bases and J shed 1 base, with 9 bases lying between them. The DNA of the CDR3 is TGTGCCAGCAGCTTGGACTATCGACGCACAGATACGCAGTATTTT. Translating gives CASSLDYRRTDTQYF.

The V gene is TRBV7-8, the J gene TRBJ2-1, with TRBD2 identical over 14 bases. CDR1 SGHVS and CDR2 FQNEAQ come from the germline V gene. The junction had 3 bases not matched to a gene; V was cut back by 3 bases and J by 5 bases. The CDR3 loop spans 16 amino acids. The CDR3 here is CASSFGLAGGNNEQFF. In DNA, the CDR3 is TGTGCCAGCAGCTTCGGACTAGCGGGAGGAAACAATGAGCAGTTCTTC.

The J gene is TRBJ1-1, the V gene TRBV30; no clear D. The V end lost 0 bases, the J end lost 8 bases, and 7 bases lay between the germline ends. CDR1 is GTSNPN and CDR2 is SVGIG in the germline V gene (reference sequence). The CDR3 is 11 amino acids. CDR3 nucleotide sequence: TGTGCCTGGAGTGTAGGCAGGGAAGCTTTCTTT. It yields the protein CAWSVGREAFF.

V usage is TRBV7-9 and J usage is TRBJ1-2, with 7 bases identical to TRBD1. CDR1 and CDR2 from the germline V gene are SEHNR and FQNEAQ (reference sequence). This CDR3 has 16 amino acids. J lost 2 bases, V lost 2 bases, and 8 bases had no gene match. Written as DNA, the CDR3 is TGTGCCAGCAGCTTATACCCCCACAGGGGAAACTATGGCTACACCTTC. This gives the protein CASSLYPHRGNYGYTF.

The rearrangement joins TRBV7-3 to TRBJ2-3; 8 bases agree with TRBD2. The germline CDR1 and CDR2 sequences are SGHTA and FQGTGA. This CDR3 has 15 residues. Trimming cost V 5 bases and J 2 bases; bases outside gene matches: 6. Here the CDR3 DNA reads TGTGCCAGCAGCGATTTAGCGGGAACCACAGATACGCAGTATTTT. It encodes CASSDLAGTTDTQYF.